This T cell receptor (beta chain) was documented in a study of regulatory T cells in long-lasting Graves disease. Study-wide context: Patients with new Graves' disease had used antithyroid drugs below 3 months. Study-wide findings and caveats: TRBV28 was favored in persistent disease, as were TRBJ1-2 and TRBJ2-5.

Construction of TCR beta libraries relied on iRepertoire HTBI primers and on Arm-PCR targeting CDR3 regions. TCRdb reprocessed the multiplex PCR reads via MiXCR and lists one record per CDR3 protein. This table holds some 410,000 distinct CDR3 sequences, 16% found once. This clonotype is a singleton in its sample. Antigen: not known. Since a far larger clone is one base different, this is likely a read error. The CDR3 is 15 residues long. The V gene's germline CDR1 is MNHEY and CDR2 SVGEGT. Specified time point: newly diagnosed GD, antithyroid drugs for less than 3 months. Isolated PBMC RNA provided the starting material for the TCR library. Criteria from the American Thyroid Association guidelines were applied to diagnose Graves' disease. Patients came from an endocrinology department in Xi'an, China. These same data were also listed under a study on T cells in Graves' hyperthyroidism and ophthalmopathy.

The chain links TRBV6-2 or TRBV6-3 to TRBJ2-1; no definite D call. The source is a woman between 25 and 40 years old with Graves disease. This material consisted of peripheral blood mononuclear cells (PBMCs), taken at new diagnosis, from a patient treated with antithyroid drugs. The CDR3 coding sequence is TGTACCAGCAGTCAACGGCAAGGTCCTTACAATGAGCAGTTCTTC. Translated: CTSSQRQGPYNEQFF.